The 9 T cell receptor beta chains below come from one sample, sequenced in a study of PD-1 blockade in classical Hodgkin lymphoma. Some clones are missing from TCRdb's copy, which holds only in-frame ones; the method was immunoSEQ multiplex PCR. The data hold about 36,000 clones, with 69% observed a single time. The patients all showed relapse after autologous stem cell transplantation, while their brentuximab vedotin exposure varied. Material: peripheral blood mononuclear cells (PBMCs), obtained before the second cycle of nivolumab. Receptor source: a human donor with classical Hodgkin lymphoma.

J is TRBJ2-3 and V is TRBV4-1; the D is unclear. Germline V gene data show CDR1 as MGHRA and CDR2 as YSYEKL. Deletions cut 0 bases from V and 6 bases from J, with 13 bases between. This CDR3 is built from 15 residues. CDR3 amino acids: CASSQDFVGFDTQYF. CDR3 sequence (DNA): TGCGCCAGCAGCCAAGATTTTGTGGGTTTTGATACGCAGTATTTT.

For the CDR3, the DNA is TGTGCCAGCAGTCGTTGGGAGGATCAGCCCCAGCATTTT. Translating it yields CASSRWEDQPQHF. The chain couples TRBV6-5 to TRBJ1-5; D is ambiguous. Trimming took 5 bases from V and 5 from J, leaving 10 bases between them. The CDR3 spans 13 residues. Germline CDR1 is MNHEY and CDR2 is SVGAGI.

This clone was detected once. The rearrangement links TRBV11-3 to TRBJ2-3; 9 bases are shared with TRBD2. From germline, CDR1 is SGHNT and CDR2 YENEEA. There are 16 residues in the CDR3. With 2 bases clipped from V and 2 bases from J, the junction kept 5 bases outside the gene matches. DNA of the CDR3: TGTGCCAGCAGCTTAACGCGGGGGGGCCTCACAGATACGCAGTATTTT. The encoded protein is CASSLTRGGLTDTQYF. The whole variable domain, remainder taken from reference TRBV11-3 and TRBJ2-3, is EAGVVQSPRYKIIEKKQPVAFWCNPISGHNTLYWYLQNLGQGPELLIRYENEEAVDDSQLPKDRFSAERLKGVDSTLKIQPAELGDSAVYLCASSLTRGGLTDTQYFGPGTRLTVL.

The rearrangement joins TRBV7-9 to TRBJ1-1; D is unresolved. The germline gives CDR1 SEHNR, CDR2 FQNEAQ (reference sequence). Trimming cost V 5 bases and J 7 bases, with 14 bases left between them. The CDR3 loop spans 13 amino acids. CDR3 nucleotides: TGTGCCAGCAGCCTAACAAATCTTAATGAAGCTTTCTTT. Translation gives CASSLTNLNEAFF. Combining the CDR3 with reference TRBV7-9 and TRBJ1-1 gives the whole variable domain DTGVSQNPRHKITKRGQNVTFRCDPISEHNRLYWYRQTLGQGPEFLTYFQNEAQLEKSRLLSDRFSAERPKGSFSTLEIQRTEQGDSAMYLCASSLTNLNEAFFGQGTRLTVV.

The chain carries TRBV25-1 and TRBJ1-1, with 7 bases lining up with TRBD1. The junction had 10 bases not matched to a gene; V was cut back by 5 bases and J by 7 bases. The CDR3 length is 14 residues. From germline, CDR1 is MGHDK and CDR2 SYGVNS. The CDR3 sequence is CASSFARDSYEAFF. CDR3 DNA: TGTGCCAGCAGTTTTGCTCGGGACAGCTATGAAGCTTTCTTT. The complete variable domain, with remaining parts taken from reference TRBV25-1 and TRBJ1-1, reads EADIYQTPRYLVIGTGKKITLECSQTMGHDKMYWYQQDPGMELHLIHYSYGVNSTEKGDLSSESTVSRIRTEHFPLTLESARPSHTSQYLCASSFARDSYEAFFGQGTRLTVV.

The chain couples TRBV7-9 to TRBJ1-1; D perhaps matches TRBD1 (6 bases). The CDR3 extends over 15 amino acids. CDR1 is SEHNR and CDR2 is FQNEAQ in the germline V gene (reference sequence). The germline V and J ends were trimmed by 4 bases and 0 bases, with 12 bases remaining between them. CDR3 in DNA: TGTGCCAGCAGCTCAGGGGACGTCATGAACACTGAAGCTTTCTTT. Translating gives CASSSGDVMNTEAFF.

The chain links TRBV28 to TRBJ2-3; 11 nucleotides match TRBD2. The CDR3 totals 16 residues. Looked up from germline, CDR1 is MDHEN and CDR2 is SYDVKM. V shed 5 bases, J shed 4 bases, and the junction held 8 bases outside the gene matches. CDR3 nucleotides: TGTGCCAGCAGTGTTAGCGGGAGGGCCCTCTCAGATACGCAGTATTTT. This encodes CASSVSGRALSDTQYF.

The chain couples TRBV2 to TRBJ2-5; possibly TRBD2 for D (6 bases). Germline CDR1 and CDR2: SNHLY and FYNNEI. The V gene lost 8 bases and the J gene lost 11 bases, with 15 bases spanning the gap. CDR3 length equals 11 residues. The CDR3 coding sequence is TGTGCCAGCCTACAGGTCCGGGAGCAGTACTTC. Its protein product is CASLQVREQYF. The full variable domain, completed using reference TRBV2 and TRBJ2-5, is EPEVTQTPSHQVTQMGQEVILRCVPISNHLYFYWYRQILGQKVEFLVSFYNNEISEKSEIFDDQFSVERPDGSNFTLKIRSTKLEDSAMYFCASLQVREQYFGPGTRLLVL.

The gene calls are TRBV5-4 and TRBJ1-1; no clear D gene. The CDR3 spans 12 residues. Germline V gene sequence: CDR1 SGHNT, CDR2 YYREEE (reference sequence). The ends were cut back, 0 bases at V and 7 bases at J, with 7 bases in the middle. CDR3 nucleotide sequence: TGTGCCAGCAGCTTGGTGGGTGGTGAAGCTTTCTTT. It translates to CASSLVGGEAFF.